Listed below are T cell receptor beta chains from one sample, sequenced in a study of blood T cells in healthy people across ages. TCRdb ran MiXCR on the 5' RACE reads and lists one entry per CDR3 protein. Of 650,000 to 1,000,000 distinct CDR3 sequences listed, under 40% are singletons. The material sequenced was blood. The receptors here all came from a man aged 18 to 35 in good health. Both conserved end residues are part of each CDR3. The D gene is left open where the match is weak. Clone size is shown for a subset of rows, as once, few, many or a class of expanded clone.

v_gene: TRBV12-3/TRBV12-4
j_gene: TRBJ2-7
d_gene: .
len: 15
abundance: few
CDR3nt: TGTGCCAGCAGTGCCGGGACGAGGGCTAGGTACGAGCAGTACTTC
CDR3aa: CASSAGTRARYEQYF

v_gene: TRBV6-2/TRBV6-3
j_gene: TRBJ2-7
d_gene: .
len: 15
abundance: many
CDR3nt: TGTGCCAGCAGTTACTCGCGGCAGCGTAACTACGAGCAGTACTTC
CDR3aa: CASSYSRQRNYEQYF

v_gene: TRBV9
j_gene: TRBJ2-5
d_gene: .
len: 15
abundance: .
CDR3nt: TGTGTCAGCAATGGAAGAGGGGGGGGAATCGAGACCCAGTACTTC
CDR3aa: CVSNGRGGGIETQYF

v_gene: TRBV7-9
j_gene: TRBJ2-2
d_gene: .
len: 12
abundance: .
CDR3nt: TGTGCCAGCAGCGCCCTCTCCGGGGAGCTGTTTTTT
CDR3aa: CASSALSGELFF

v_gene: TRBV4-1
j_gene: TRBJ2-1
d_gene: .
len: 16
abundance: .
CDR3nt: TGCGCCAGCAGCCAAGTGCAGGACCACTCCAACAATGAGCAGTTCTTC
CDR3aa: CASSQVQDHSNNEQFF

v_gene: TRBV9
j_gene: TRBJ2-1
d_gene: TRBD2
len: 18
abundance: .
CDR3nt: TGTGCCAGCAGCGTAGCCGGGAGGTGGGACTCCCCCCAGGGTGAGCAGTTCTTC
CDR3aa: CASSVAGRWDSPQGEQFF

v_gene: TRBV25-1
j_gene: TRBJ2-7
d_gene: TRBD1
len: 14
abundance: few
CDR3nt: TGTGCCACCTCCGATGGGACAGGGCCCTACGAGCAGTACTTC
CDR3aa: CATSDGTGPYEQYF

v_gene: TRBV30
j_gene: TRBJ2-7
d_gene: TRBD2
len: 14
abundance: .
CDR3nt: TGTGCCTGGGAGACTAGCGGGGTCTACAATGAGCAGTACTTC
CDR3aa: CAWETSGVYNEQYF

v_gene: TRBV7-9
j_gene: TRBJ1-1
d_gene: TRBD1
len: 13
abundance: .
CDR3nt: TGTGCCAGCAGCCTACAGGGGGCTAATGAAGCTTTCTTT
CDR3aa: CASSLQGANEAFF

v_gene: TRBV12-3/TRBV12-4
j_gene: TRBJ2-5
d_gene: TRBD2
len: 14
abundance: few
CDR3nt: TGTGCCAGCAGTTTAACGGGGGGAGGGGAGACCCAGTACTTC
CDR3aa: CASSLTGGGETQYF

v_gene: TRBV20-1
j_gene: TRBJ2-1
d_gene: .
len: 15
abundance: many
CDR3nt: TGCAGTGCCCCTGGGGGGGACAGGATCAAAAATGAGCAGTTCTTC
CDR3aa: CSAPGGDRIKNEQFF

v_gene: TRBV9
j_gene: TRBJ2-2
d_gene: TRBD1
len: 16
abundance: .
CDR3nt: TGTGCCAGCAGCGTACGACAGGGGGCCTCCACCGGGGAGCTGTTTTTT
CDR3aa: CASSVRQGASTGELFF

v_gene: TRBV7-8
j_gene: TRBJ2-7
d_gene: .
len: 14
abundance: .
CDR3nt: TGTGCCAGCAGCTTAGGGGCAGGGGACTACGAGCAGTACTTC
CDR3aa: CASSLGAGDYEQYF

v_gene: TRBV12-3/TRBV12-4
j_gene: TRBJ1-1
d_gene: .
len: 14
abundance: few
CDR3nt: TGTGCCAGCAAATGGGGACAACCGAACACTGAAGCTTTCTTT
CDR3aa: CASKWGQPNTEAFF

v_gene: TRBV6-2/TRBV6-3
j_gene: TRBJ2-1
d_gene: TRBD2
len: 15
abundance: few
CDR3nt: TGTGCCAGCAGACCGCCTAGCGGGGCCTACAATGAGCAGTTCTTC
CDR3aa: CASRPPSGAYNEQFF

v_gene: TRBV12-3/TRBV12-4
j_gene: TRBJ2-3
d_gene: .
len: 15
abundance: few
CDR3nt: TGTGCCAGCAGTTTATGGGCGAGCGGCGCAGATACGCAGTATTTT
CDR3aa: CASSLWASGADTQYF

v_gene: TRBV20-1
j_gene: TRBJ2-3
d_gene: .
len: 11
abundance: many
CDR3nt: TGCAGTGCTAGCGCACGTGATACGCAGTATTTT
CDR3aa: CSASARDTQYF

v_gene: TRBV29-1
j_gene: TRBJ2-5
d_gene: TRBD2
len: 16
abundance: .
CDR3nt: TGCAGCGTTGAAGGGACCGGCGGGGGGGCCGCGAATGAGCAGTACTTC
CDR3aa: CSVEGTGGGAANEQYF

v_gene: TRBV27
j_gene: TRBJ1-4
d_gene: .
len: 13
abundance: few
CDR3nt: TGTGCCAGCAGTTTTGGGTCATTTGAAAAACTGTTTTTT
CDR3aa: CASSFGSFEKLFF

v_gene: TRBV20-1
j_gene: TRBJ2-1
d_gene: .
len: 10
abundance: many
CDR3nt: TGCAGTGCTAGGGACAATGAGCAGTTCTTC
CDR3aa: CSARDNEQFF

v_gene: TRBV4-3
j_gene: TRBJ1-1
d_gene: .
len: 13
abundance: .
CDR3nt: TGCGCCAGCAGCCAAGACAGGGCAGGAGAAGCTTTCTTT
CDR3aa: CASSQDRAGEAFF

v_gene: TRBV7-3
j_gene: TRBJ2-1
d_gene: TRBD2
len: 19
abundance: few
CDR3nt: TGTGCCAGCAGCTTAATTGGGGGACTAGCGGGGGGGCCAAACAATGAGCAGTTCTTC
CDR3aa: CASSLIGGLAGGPNNEQFF

v_gene: TRBV6-1
j_gene: TRBJ2-7
d_gene: TRBD1
len: 14
abundance: .
CDR3nt: TGTGCCAGCAGTGAGTGGACAGGGAGCTACGAGCAGTACTTC
CDR3aa: CASSEWTGSYEQYF

v_gene: TRBV4-1
j_gene: TRBJ1-3
d_gene: .
len: 13
abundance: .
CDR3nt: TGCGCCAGCAGCCAATACTCTGGAAACACCATATATTTT
CDR3aa: CASSQYSGNTIYF

v_gene: TRBV7-2
j_gene: TRBJ1-5
d_gene: .
len: 13
abundance: .
CDR3nt: TGTGCCAGCAGCTTAGGCGTACCGTGGCCCCAGCATTTT
CDR3aa: CASSLGVPWPQHF

v_gene: TRBV7-9
j_gene: TRBJ1-4
d_gene: .
len: 13
abundance: few
CDR3nt: TGTGCCAGCAGCTTTAAGCCTAATGAAAAACTGTTTTTT
CDR3aa: CASSFKPNEKLFF

v_gene: TRBV10-3
j_gene: TRBJ2-1
d_gene: .
len: 14
abundance: few
CDR3nt: TGTGCCATCAGGGCGGGACCCAGAGACAATGAGCAGTTCTTC
CDR3aa: CAIRAGPRDNEQFF

v_gene: TRBV29-1
j_gene: TRBJ2-7
d_gene: .
len: 13
abundance: many
CDR3nt: TGCAGCGTTGATAGAGCGACCTACAATGAGCAGTACTTC
CDR3aa: CSVDRATYNEQYF

v_gene: TRBV2
j_gene: TRBJ1-1
d_gene: .
len: 14
abundance: .
CDR3nt: TGTGCCAGCAGTGAAGGGACAACGGCTCCTGAAGCTTTCTTT
CDR3aa: CASSEGTTAPEAFF

v_gene: TRBV7-2
j_gene: TRBJ1-2
d_gene: .
len: 14
abundance: many
CDR3nt: TGTGCCAGCAGCTTAGGAGGGGAGAGCTATGGCTACACCTTC
CDR3aa: CASSLGGESYGYTF

v_gene: TRBV9
j_gene: TRBJ1-2
d_gene: TRBD1
len: 14
abundance: few
CDR3nt: TGTGCCAGCAGCGCGGGGGACAGCAACTATGGCTACACCTTC
CDR3aa: CASSAGDSNYGYTF

v_gene: TRBV7-2
j_gene: TRBJ2-7
d_gene: TRBD2
len: 15
abundance: .
CDR3nt: TGTGCCAGCAGCACGACTAGCGGGAGTGGGTACGAGCAGTACTTC
CDR3aa: CASSTTSGSGYEQYF

v_gene: TRBV12-3/TRBV12-4
j_gene: TRBJ1-3
d_gene: .
len: 14
abundance: few
CDR3nt: TGTGCCAGCAGTTTGGGGGGTACCGGAAACACCATATATTTT
CDR3aa: CASSLGGTGNTIYF

v_gene: TRBV29-1
j_gene: TRBJ2-2
d_gene: .
len: 11
abundance: few
CDR3nt: TGCAGCGTTGAAAAGGGCGGGGAGCTGTTTTTT
CDR3aa: CSVEKGGELFF

v_gene: TRBV4-3
j_gene: TRBJ1-2
d_gene: TRBD1
len: 18
abundance: .
CDR3nt: TGCGCCAGCAGCCAAGAACGGGACGACACAGGGGGAAGCTATGGCTACACCTTC
CDR3aa: CASSQERDDTGGSYGYTF

v_gene: TRBV6-5
j_gene: TRBJ2-3
d_gene: .
len: 13
abundance: .
CDR3nt: TGTGCCAGCAGTTTGACAGTAGTAAATACGCAGTATTTT
CDR3aa: CASSLTVVNTQYF

v_gene: TRBV9
j_gene: TRBJ1-1
d_gene: .
len: 15
abundance: .
CDR3nt: TGTGCCAGCAGCGGTGGAGCTAATCCGAACACTGGAGCTTTCTTT
CDR3aa: CASSGGANPNTGAFF

v_gene: TRBV12-3/TRBV12-4
j_gene: TRBJ2-2
d_gene: .
len: 13
abundance: .
CDR3nt: TGTGCCGGTTCCGGGAGAAGGGCCGGGGAGCTGTTTTTT
CDR3aa: CAGSGRRAGELFF

v_gene: TRBV7-8
j_gene: TRBJ1-2
d_gene: .
len: 15
abundance: few
CDR3nt: TGTGCCAGCAGCCATCCCGGCCCCAGTTTCTATGGCTACACCTTC
CDR3aa: CASSHPGPSFYGYTF

v_gene: TRBV7-3
j_gene: TRBJ2-1
d_gene: .
len: 14
abundance: .
CDR3nt: TGTGCCAGCAGCTTACTTACTAGCTTTAATGAGCAGTTCTTC
CDR3aa: CASSLLTSFNEQFF

v_gene: TRBV7-2
j_gene: TRBJ2-5
d_gene: TRBD1
len: 12
abundance: .
CDR3nt: TGTGCCAGCAGCTCCTACCAGGGGGCGGTGTACTTC
CDR3aa: CASSSYQGAVYF

v_gene: TRBV10-3
j_gene: TRBJ1-1
d_gene: .
len: 12
abundance: few
CDR3nt: TGTGCCACAAAAAAAGGGAACACTGAAGCTTTCTTT
CDR3aa: CATKKGNTEAFF

v_gene: TRBV27
j_gene: TRBJ2-5
d_gene: TRBD1
len: 12
abundance: .
CDR3nt: TGTACCAGCAGACAGGGAGAAGAGACCCAGTACTTC
CDR3aa: CTSRQGEETQYF

v_gene: TRBV6-5
j_gene: TRBJ1-2
d_gene: TRBD1
len: 15
abundance: few
CDR3nt: TGTGCCAGCAGTTACGAATTAGGGGGCTTCGACGGCTACACCTTC
CDR3aa: CASSYELGGFDGYTF

v_gene: TRBV24-1
j_gene: TRBJ2-3
d_gene: TRBD1
len: 15
abundance: .
CDR3nt: TGTGCCACCAGACCCGGGACAGGGGGCACAGATACGCAGTATTTT
CDR3aa: CATRPGTGGTDTQYF

v_gene: TRBV5-1
j_gene: TRBJ1-6
d_gene: TRBD1
len: 15
abundance: few
CDR3nt: TGCGCCAGCAGCTTGGCCGACAGGGGAAATTCACCCCTCCACTTT
CDR3aa: CASSLADRGNSPLHF

v_gene: TRBV9
j_gene: TRBJ2-5
d_gene: .
len: 17
abundance: .
CDR3nt: TGTGCCAGCAGCACCACAATGGGACTGCACGTTAAAGAGACCCAGTACTTC
CDR3aa: CASSTTMGLHVKETQYF

v_gene: TRBV11-2
j_gene: TRBJ2-5
d_gene: TRBD2
len: 21
abundance: .
CDR3nt: TGTGCCAGCAGCTTACGGTCTGGGCTAGCGGGGGGGCTTCTTAACCAAGAGACCCAGTACTTC
CDR3aa: CASSLRSGLAGGLLNQETQYF

v_gene: TRBV20-1
j_gene: TRBJ1-1
d_gene: .
len: 11
abundance: .
CDR3nt: TGCAGTGCTAGAGGGTTCCGTGAAGCTTTCTTT
CDR3aa: CSARGFREAFF

v_gene: TRBV18
j_gene: TRBJ2-5
d_gene: .
len: 15
abundance: few
CDR3nt: TGTGCCAGCTCAAATCGGGACGGGTCACAAGAGACCCAGTACTTC
CDR3aa: CASSNRDGSQETQYF

v_gene: TRBV20-1
j_gene: TRBJ2-1
d_gene: .
len: 14
abundance: .
CDR3nt: TGCAGTGCCCGGACGGGAGCCGGTTACAATGAGCAGTTCTTC
CDR3aa: CSARTGAGYNEQFF

v_gene: TRBV7-2
j_gene: TRBJ2-2
d_gene: .
len: 11
abundance: few
CDR3nt: TGTGCCAGCAGCTTAGTGGGGAAGCTGTTTTTT
CDR3aa: CASSLVGKLFF

v_gene: TRBV10-3
j_gene: TRBJ1-6
d_gene: TRBD1
len: 15
abundance: .
CDR3nt: TGTGCCATCAGTACAGAATCAGGGGGCGCCTCACCCCTCCACTTT
CDR3aa: CAISTESGGASPLHF

v_gene: TRBV20-1
j_gene: TRBJ2-3
d_gene: TRBD2
len: 15
abundance: .
CDR3nt: TGCAGTGCTAGAGGAGGGACTAGAGGGTCAGATACGCAGTATTTT
CDR3aa: CSARGGTRGSDTQYF

v_gene: TRBV27
j_gene: TRBJ2-3
d_gene: .
len: 16
abundance: .
CDR3nt: TGTGCCAGCAGTTCGGAACAGGCCACTAGCACAGATACGCAGTATTTT
CDR3aa: CASSSEQATSTDTQYF

v_gene: TRBV12-3/TRBV12-4
j_gene: TRBJ2-3
d_gene: TRBD1
len: 17
abundance: many
CDR3nt: TGTGCCAGCAGTCCTACGTACAGGACAGGGCAAACAGATACGCAGTATTTT
CDR3aa: CASSPTYRTGQTDTQYF

v_gene: TRBV7-2
j_gene: TRBJ2-7
d_gene: .
len: 14
abundance: .
CDR3nt: TGTGCCAGCAGCGTAGGGGGGGATACCTACGAGCAGTACTTC
CDR3aa: CASSVGGDTYEQYF

v_gene: TRBV5-1
j_gene: TRBJ1-1
d_gene: .
len: 15
abundance: few
CDR3nt: TGCGCCAGCAGCCCCCGCCCGAGGGTGGGAACTGAAGCTTTCTTT
CDR3aa: CASSPRPRVGTEAFF

v_gene: TRBV7-2
j_gene: TRBJ2-5
d_gene: .
len: 13
abundance: many
CDR3nt: TGTGCCAGCAGCGCCGCTCCTACAGAGACCCAGTACTTC
CDR3aa: CASSAAPTETQYF